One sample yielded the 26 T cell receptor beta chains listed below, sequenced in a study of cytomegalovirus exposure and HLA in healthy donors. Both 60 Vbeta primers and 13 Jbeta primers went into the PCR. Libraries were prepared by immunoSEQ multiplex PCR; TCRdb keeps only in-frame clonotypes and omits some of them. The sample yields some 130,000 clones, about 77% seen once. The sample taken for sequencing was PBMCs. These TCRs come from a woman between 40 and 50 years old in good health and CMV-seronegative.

CDR3: CASSGRGNGYTF. CDR3 coding DNA: TGTGCCAGCAGTGGAAGGGGAAATGGCTACACCTTC. The chain couples TRBV6-5 to TRBJ1-2; a weak D match, TRBD1 (5 bases). In germline, CDR1 is MNHEY, CDR2 SVGAGI. The CDR3 runs to 12 residues. Trimming left V 5 bases short and J 6 bases short, with 10 bases between.

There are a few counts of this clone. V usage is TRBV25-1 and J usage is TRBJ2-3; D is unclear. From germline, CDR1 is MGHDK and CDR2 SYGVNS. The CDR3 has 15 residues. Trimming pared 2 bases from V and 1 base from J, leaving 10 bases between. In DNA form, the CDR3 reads TGTGCCAGCAGTGAACCTTCAACGGGCACAGATACGCAGTATTTT. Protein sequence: CASSEPSTGTDTQYF.

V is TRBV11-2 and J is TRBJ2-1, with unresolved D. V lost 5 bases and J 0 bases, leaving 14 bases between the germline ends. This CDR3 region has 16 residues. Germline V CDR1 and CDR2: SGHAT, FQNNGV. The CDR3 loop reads CASSGRTRRSYNEQFF. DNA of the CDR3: TGTGCCAGCAGCGGTCGCACTCGTCGCTCCTACAATGAGCAGTTCTTC.

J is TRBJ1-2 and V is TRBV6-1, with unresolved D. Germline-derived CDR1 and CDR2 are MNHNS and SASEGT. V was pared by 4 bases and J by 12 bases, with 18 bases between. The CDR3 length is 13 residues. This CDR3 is CASSGRQASWHTF. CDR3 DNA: TGTGCCAGCAGTGGAAGGCAGGCTAGCTGGCACACCTTC.

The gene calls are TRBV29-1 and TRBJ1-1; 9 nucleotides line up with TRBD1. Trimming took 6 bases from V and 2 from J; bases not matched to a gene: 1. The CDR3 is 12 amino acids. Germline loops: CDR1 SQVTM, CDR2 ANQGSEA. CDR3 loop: CSVGQGNTEAFF. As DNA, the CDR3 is TGCAGCGTGGGACAGGGAAACACTGAAGCTTTCTTT.

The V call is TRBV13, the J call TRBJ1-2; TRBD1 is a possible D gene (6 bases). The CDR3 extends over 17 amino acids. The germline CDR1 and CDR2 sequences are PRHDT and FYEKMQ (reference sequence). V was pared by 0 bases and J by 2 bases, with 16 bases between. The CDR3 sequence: CASSLGTRGLGNYGYTF. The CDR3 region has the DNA TGTGCCAGCAGCTTAGGAACGAGGGGGTTAGGGAACTATGGCTACACCTTC.

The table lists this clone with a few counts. CDR3 region: CASSSQGAGSGYTF. For the CDR3, the DNA is TGTGCCAGCAGCTCTCAGGGGGCTGGGAGTGGCTACACCTTC. V gene TRBV7-2 combines with J gene TRBJ1-2; 8 nucleotides line up with TRBD1. CDR3 length equals 14 residues. J lost 7 bases, V lost 4 bases, and 8 bases had no gene match. Germline V gene lookup returns CDR1 SGHTA and CDR2 FQGNSA.

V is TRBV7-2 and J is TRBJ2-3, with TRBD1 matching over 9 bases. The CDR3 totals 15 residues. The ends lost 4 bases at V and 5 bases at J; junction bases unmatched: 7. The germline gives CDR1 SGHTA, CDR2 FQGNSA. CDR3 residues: CASSWTGVVGDTQYF. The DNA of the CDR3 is TGTGCCAGCAGCTGGACAGGGGTTGTTGGAGATACGCAGTATTTT.

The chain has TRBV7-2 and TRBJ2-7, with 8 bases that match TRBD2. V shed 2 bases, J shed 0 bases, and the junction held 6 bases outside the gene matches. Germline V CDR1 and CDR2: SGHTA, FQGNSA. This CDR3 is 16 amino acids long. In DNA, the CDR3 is TGTGCCAGCAGCTTAAATTGGCGGGGGGACTCCTACGAGCAGTACTTC. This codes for CASSLNWRGDSYEQYF.

The CDR3 spells CASSSGLAGAATDTQYF. CDR3 DNA sequence: TGTGCCAGCAGCTCGGGACTAGCGGGGGCCGCCACAGATACGCAGTATTTT. The V call is TRBV7-3, the J call TRBJ2-3; TRBD2 matches 14 bases. Germline CDR1 is SGHTA and CDR2 is FQGTGA. The CDR3 covers 17 residues. The V segment lost 4 bases and the J segment 2 bases; nucleotides outside the gene matches: 5.

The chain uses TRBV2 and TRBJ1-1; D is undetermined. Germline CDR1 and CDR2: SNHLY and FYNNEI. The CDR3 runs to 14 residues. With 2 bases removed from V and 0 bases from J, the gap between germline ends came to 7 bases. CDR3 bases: TGTGCCAGCAGTGAACGGGTTTTGAACACTGAAGCTTTCTTT. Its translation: CASSERVLNTEAFF.

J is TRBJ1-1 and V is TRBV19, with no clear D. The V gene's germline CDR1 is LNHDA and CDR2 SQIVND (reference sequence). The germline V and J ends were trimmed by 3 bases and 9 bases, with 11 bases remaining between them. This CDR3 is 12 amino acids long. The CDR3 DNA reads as TGTGCCAGTAGTATCGGGAGGCGGCAAGCTTTCTTT. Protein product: CASSIGRRQAFF.

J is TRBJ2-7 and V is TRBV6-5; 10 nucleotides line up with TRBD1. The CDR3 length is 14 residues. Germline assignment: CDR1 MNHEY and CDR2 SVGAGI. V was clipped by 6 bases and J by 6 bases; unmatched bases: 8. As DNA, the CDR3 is TGTGCCAGCAGGGAGGGACAGGGGCTTTTCGAGCAGTACTTC. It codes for CASREGQGLFEQYF.

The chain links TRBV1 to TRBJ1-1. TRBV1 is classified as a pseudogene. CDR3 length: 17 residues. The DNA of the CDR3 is TGCACCAGCAGCCAAGACGCCGTCCCGGTAACGGACACTGAAGCTTTCTTT. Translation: CTSSQDAVPVTDTEAFF.

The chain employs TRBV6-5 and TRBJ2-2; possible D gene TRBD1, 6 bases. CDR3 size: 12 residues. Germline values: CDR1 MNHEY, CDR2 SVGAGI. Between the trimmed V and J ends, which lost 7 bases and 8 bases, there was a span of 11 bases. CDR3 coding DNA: TGTGCCAGCACGTACACAGGGGGGGAGCTGTTTTTT. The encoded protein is CASTYTGGELFF.

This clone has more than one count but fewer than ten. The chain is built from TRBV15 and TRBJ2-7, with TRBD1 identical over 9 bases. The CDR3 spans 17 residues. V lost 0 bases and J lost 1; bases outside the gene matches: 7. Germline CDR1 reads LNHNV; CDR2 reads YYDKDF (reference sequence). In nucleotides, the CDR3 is TGTGCCACCAGCAGAGAAAACCGGGACAGGGTATCCTACGAGCAGTACTTC. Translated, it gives CATSRENRDRVSYEQYF.

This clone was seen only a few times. The CDR3 DNA sequence: TGTGCCAGCTCACCTCTGGCAGGGACTGAGAACACTGAAGCTTTCTTT. This codes for CASSPLAGTENTEAFF. The rearrangement joins TRBV18 to TRBJ1-1; TRBD1 is a possible D gene (5 bases). Germline V lookup: CDR1 KGHSH, CDR2 LQKENI. V was trimmed by 3 bases and J by 1 base, leaving 15 bases between them. The CDR3 is 16 amino acids.

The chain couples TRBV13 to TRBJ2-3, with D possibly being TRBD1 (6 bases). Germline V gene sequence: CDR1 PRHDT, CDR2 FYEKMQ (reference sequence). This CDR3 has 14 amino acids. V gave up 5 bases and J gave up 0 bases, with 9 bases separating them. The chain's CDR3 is CASSRQGSTDTQYF. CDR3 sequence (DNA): TGTGCCAGCAGCCGCCAGGGGAGCACAGATACGCAGTATTTT.

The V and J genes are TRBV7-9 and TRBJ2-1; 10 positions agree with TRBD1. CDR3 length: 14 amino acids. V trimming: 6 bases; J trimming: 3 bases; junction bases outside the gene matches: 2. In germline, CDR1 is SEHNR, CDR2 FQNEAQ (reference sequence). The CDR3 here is CASRRTGGYNEQFF. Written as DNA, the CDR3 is TGTGCCAGCAGGCGGACAGGGGGCTACAATGAGCAGTTCTTC.

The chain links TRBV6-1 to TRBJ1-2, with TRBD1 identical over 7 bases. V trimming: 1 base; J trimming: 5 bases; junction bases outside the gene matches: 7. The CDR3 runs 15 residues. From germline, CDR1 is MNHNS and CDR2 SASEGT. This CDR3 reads CASSEVGGGSYGYTF. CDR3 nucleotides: TGTGCCAGCAGTGAAGTAGGAGGGGGCTCGTATGGCTACACCTTC.

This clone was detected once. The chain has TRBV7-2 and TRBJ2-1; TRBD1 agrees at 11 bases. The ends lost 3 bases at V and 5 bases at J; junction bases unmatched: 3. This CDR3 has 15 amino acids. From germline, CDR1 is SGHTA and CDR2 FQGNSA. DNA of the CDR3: TGTGCCAGCAGCTTCCGGGACAGGGGGAACAATGAGCAGTTCTTC. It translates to CASSFRDRGNNEQFF.

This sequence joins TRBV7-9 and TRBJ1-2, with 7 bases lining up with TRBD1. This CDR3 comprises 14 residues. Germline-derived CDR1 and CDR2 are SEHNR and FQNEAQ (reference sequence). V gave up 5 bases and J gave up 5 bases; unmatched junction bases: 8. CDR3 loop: CASSLTGQAYGYTF. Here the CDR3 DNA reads TGTGCCAGCAGCCTGACCGGACAGGCGTATGGCTACACCTTC.

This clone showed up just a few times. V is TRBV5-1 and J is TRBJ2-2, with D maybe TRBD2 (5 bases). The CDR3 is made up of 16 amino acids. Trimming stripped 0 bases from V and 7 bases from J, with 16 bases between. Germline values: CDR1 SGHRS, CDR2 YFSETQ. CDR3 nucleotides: TGCGCCAGCAGCTTGGTACACCGTCAAGAGGGCGGGGAGCTGTTTTTT. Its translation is CASSLVHRQEGGELFF.

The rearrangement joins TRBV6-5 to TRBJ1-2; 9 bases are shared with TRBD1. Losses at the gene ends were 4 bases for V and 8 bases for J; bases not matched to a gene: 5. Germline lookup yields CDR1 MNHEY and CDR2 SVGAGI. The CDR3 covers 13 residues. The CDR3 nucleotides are TGTGCCAGCAGTTCCGGGACAGGGTTAGGCTACACCTTC. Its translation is CASSSGTGLGYTF.

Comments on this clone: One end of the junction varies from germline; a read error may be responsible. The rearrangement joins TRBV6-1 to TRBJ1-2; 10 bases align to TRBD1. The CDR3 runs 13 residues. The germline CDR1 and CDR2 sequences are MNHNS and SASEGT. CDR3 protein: CASSLDRGRTYPF. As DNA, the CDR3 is TGTGCCAGCAGTTTAGACAGGGGGCGAACTTACCCCTTC.

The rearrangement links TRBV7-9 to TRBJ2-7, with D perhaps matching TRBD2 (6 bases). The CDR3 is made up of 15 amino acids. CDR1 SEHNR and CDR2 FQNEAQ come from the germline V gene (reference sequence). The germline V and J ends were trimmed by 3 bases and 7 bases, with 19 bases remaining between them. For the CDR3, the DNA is TGTGCCAGCAGCTTGGACCTTCAGGGCCGGGGGGAGCAGTACTTC. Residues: CASSLDLQGRGEQYF.